This is a list of T cell receptor beta chains from one sample in a study of T cell responses to AZD1222 COVID-19 vaccine. This table comes from immunoSEQ multiplex PCR, and its TCRdb copy is limited to in-frame clones, with some not included. The repertoire holds 60,000 to 85,000 clones, with around 85% as singletons. Sequencing used peripheral blood, obtained on day 0 of AZD1222 vaccination. All receptors come from an adult in good health. CDR3s include the opening cysteine and the closing phenylalanine or tryptophan. The D gene is left open where the match is weak. A row's size may be missing; if present it is once, few, many or a size class.

once,TRBJ2-3,TRBD2,TRBV30,CAWSFGTSGTNRGDTQYF,TGTGCCTGGAGTTTCGGGACTAGCGGAACCAATCGTGGGGATACGCAGTATTTT
once,TRBJ2-7,NA,TRBV29-1,CSVTPRPSETYEQYF,TGCAGCGTGACCCCCCGTCCTAGCGAGACCTACGAGCAGTACTTC
NA,TRBJ1-5,NA,TRBV7-2,CASSLARGGNSNQPQHF,TGTGCCAGCAGCTTAGCCCGAGGGGGGAATAGCAATCAGCCCCAGCATTTT
NA,TRBJ2-3,NA,TRBV14,CASSHSKGLNTDTQYF,TGTGCCAGCAGCCATTCCAAGGGACTGAACACAGATACGCAGTATTTT
NA,TRBJ1-1,NA,TRBV5-1,CASSFGLLEPEAFF,TGCGCCAGCAGCTTTGGACTCCTTGAGCCTGAAGCTTTCTTT
NA,TRBJ2-5,NA,TRBV6-5,CASAVSDSQETQYF,TGTGCCAGTGCGGTATCGGACAGTCAAGAGACCCAGTACTTC
once,TRBJ2-1,NA,TRBV7-9,CASSPIPYNEQFF,TGTGCCAGCAGCCCCATCCCTTACAATGAGCAGTTCTTC
NA,TRBJ1-2,NA,TRBV18,CASSSGQTGYTF,TGTGCCAGCTCATCTGGACAGACCGGCTACACCTTC
NA,TRBJ1-5,NA,TRBV2,CASDGPLSNQPQHF,TGTGCCAGCGATGGCCCCCTTAGCAATCAGCCCCAGCATTTT
NA,TRBJ2-1,NA,TRBV24-1,CATSGFGNEQFF,TGTGCCACCAGTGGTTTCGGCAATGAGCAGTTCTTC
NA,TRBJ1-5,NA,TRBV18,CASSIDSGRNQPQHF,TGTGCCAGCTCCATAGACTCTGGCCGCAATCAGCCCCAGCATTTT
NA,TRBJ1-5,NA,TRBV4-1,CASSQDWTTSHDSNQPQHF,TGCGCCAGCAGCCAAGATTGGACAACGAGCCACGATAGCAATCAGCCCCAGCATTTT
NA,TRBJ2-7,TRBD1,TRBV25-1,CASSGPPGQQIEQYF,TGTGCCAGCAGTGGCCCCCCGGGACAGCAAATCGAGCAGTACTTC
NA,TRBJ2-3,NA,TRBV5-1,CASSFRSTDTQYF,TGCGCCAGCAGCTTCCGTAGCACAGATACGCAGTATTTT
NA,TRBJ1-1,TRBD1,TRBV19,CASSSRQGEENTEAFF,TGTGCCAGTAGTTCCCGACAGGGGGAGGAGAACACTGAAGCTTTCTTT
NA,TRBJ1-1,NA,TRBV7-6,CASSGATNTEAFF,TGTGCCAGTTCGGGGGCTACGAACACTGAAGCTTTCTTT
NA,TRBJ2-2,NA,TRBV12-3/TRBV12-4,CASSSGLPGELFF,TGTGCCAGCAGTTCCGGCCTCCCCGGGGAGCTGTTTTTT
NA,TRBJ1-3,NA,TRBV2,CASARDVGNTIYF,TGTGCCAGCGCTCGGGACGTCGGAAACACCATATATTTT
NA,TRBJ1-2,NA,TRBV19,CASTDYGDGYTF,TGTGCCAGTACCGACTACGGAGATGGCTACACCTTC
NA,TRBJ1-2,TRBD1,TRBV27,CASSFRGQGVRYTF,TGTGCCAGCAGTTTTAGAGGACAGGGGGTCCGCTACACCTTC
NA,TRBJ1-1,TRBD1,TRBV7-9,CASSFNRGKNTEAFF,TGTGCCAGCAGCTTCAACAGGGGGAAGAACACTGAAGCTTTCTTT
few,TRBJ2-1,TRBD2,TRBV7-2,CASSPKAPTSASYNEQFF,TGTGCCAGCAGCCCCAAGGCCCCGACTAGCGCCTCCTACAATGAGCAGTTCTTC
once,TRBJ1-6,NA,TRBV7-9,CASSLGALGSPLHF,TGTGCCAGCAGCTTAGGGGCCCTGGGGTCACCCCTCCACTTT
NA,TRBJ2-3,TRBD2,TRBV5-1,CASSRLARTDTQYF,TGCGCCAGCAGCCGACTAGCGAGGACAGATACGCAGTATTTT
NA,TRBJ1-2,TRBD1,TRBV10-3,CAIRVGGSYGYTF,TGTGCCATCAGAGTAGGGGGCAGCTATGGCTACACCTTC
NA,TRBJ2-7,NA,TRBV6-5,CASSSDWGSSYEQYF,TGTGCCAGCAGTTCGGATTGGGGGTCATCCTACGAGCAGTACTTC
NA,TRBJ2-3,NA,TRBV5-1,CASSLVGAGLSTDTQYF,TGCGCCAGCAGCTTGGTGGGGGCAGGGCTGAGCACAGATACGCAGTATTTT
NA,TRBJ2-7,TRBD2,TRBV3-1/TRBV3-2,CASSISGGDEQYF,TGTGCCAGCAGCATTAGCGGGGGGGATGAGCAGTACTTC
NA,TRBJ1-6,NA,TRBV23-1,CASSQKWGAENSPLHF,TGCGCCAGCAGTCAAAAATGGGGGGCTGAGAATTCACCCCTCCACTTT
NA,TRBJ1-6,TRBD1,TRBV30,CAWSPGTGNSPLHF,TGTGCCTGGAGTCCCGGGACAGGGAATTCACCCCTCCACTTT
NA,TRBJ1-2,NA,TRBV7-2,CASSLYPHDTGYTF,TGTGCCAGCAGCTTATACCCCCATGACACTGGCTACACCTTC